This T cell receptor (beta chain) was sequenced in a study of T cell responses to AZD1222 COVID-19 vaccine. Profiling relied on immunoSEQ multiplex PCR, and the TCRdb table lists in-frame clones only, not all of them. The sample shows about 110,000 clones, about nine tenths of them seen only once. Germline CDR1 is SEHNR and CDR2 is FQNEAQ (reference sequence). V lost 3 bases to trimming and J lost 1 base, with 9 bases between them. The CDR3 is made up of 14 amino acids. Sequenced here: peripheral blood, sampled on day 0 of MenACWY control vaccination. The chain is built from TRBV7-9 and TRBJ1-2, with a possible D match to TRBD1 (5 bases). The sequence derives from an adult in good health. Here the CDR3 DNA reads TGTGCCAGCAGCTTCCTACAGGATAACTATGGCTACACCTTC. Translation gives CASSFLQDNYGYTF. Drawing the rest from reference TRBV7-9 and TRBJ1-2, the complete variable domain is DTGVSQNPRHKITKRGQNVTFRCDPISEHNRLYWYRQTLGQGPEFLTYFQNEAQLEKSRLLSDRFSAERPKGSFSTLEIQRTEQGDSAMYLCASSFLQDNYGYTFGSGTRLTVV.